These 32 T cell receptor beta chains were all obtained from the same sample, sequenced in a study of blood T cell repertoires in COVID-19. TCRdb's table, derived via immunoSEQ multiplex PCR, lists solely in-frame clones and lacks some. The sample includes about 170,000 clones, approximately 90% of them seen just once. Sequences were obtained from peripheral blood. Source of these receptors: a man between 18 and 29 years old with COVID-19, enrolled during active disease.

The chain combines TRBV4-3 with TRBJ2-1; TRBD1 might be the D (5 bases). The V end was cut by 4 bases, the J end by 0 bases, with 10 bases between. CDR1 and CDR2 (germline): LGHNA, YSLEER. The CDR3 consists of 15 residues. CDR3 nucleotide sequence: TGCGCCAGCAGCCCCAGGGTTTCCTCCTACAATGAGCAGTTCTTC. Translated: CASSPRVSSYNEQFF.

The chain combines TRBV13 with TRBJ2-3; the match to TRBD2 covers 11 bases. Germline values: CDR1 PRHDT, CDR2 FYEKMQ (reference sequence). With V trimmed by 4 bases and J by 6 bases, 9 bases remained unmatched. The CDR3 is 16 residues long. The CDR3 here is CASSSSTSGVLDTQYF. The DNA for the CDR3 is TGTGCCAGCAGCTCATCGACTAGCGGGGTCCTTGATACGCAGTATTTT.

This chain links TRBV7-2 with TRBJ2-7; TRBD2 matches at 11 bases. Losses at the gene ends were 2 bases for V and 4 bases for J; bases not matched to a gene: 10. The germline V gene encodes CDR1 SGHTA and CDR2 FQGNSA. The CDR3 runs 17 residues. The CDR3 spells CASSLRVAGGELYEQYF. CDR3 nucleotide sequence: TGTGCCAGCAGCTTACGGGTAGCGGGAGGGGAATTATACGAGCAGTACTTC. The entire variable domain, with the rest obtained from reference TRBV7-2 and TRBJ2-7, is as follows: GAGVSQSPSNKVTEKGKDVELRCDPISGHTALYWYRQSLGQGLEFLIYFQGNSAPDKSGLPSDRFSAERTGGSVSTLTIQRTQQEDSAVYLCASSLRVAGGELYEQYFGPGTRLTVT.

The chain has TRBV5-8 and TRBJ2-2, with 12 bases aligning to TRBD2. The V gene end was trimmed by 3 bases and the J gene end by 5 bases; junction bases not matched to a gene: 8. This CDR3 comprises 17 residues. Germline V CDR1 and CDR2: SGHTS, YDEGEE. The CDR3 DNA reads TGTGCCAGCAGCTCCGGACTAGCGGGATTTGGAACCGGGGAGCTGTTTTTT. It is translated as CASSSGLAGFGTGELFF.

This clone was detected once. The rearrangement joins TRBV5-4 to TRBJ1-6, with D perhaps matching TRBD1 (5 bases). From germline, CDR1 is SGHNT and CDR2 YYREEE (reference sequence). V was pared by 2 bases and J by 2 bases, with 14 bases between. CDR3 length: 17 residues. The CDR3 sequence: CASSFLGGGPYNSPLHF. Here the CDR3 DNA reads TGTGCCAGCAGCTTTCTTGGGGGAGGACCCTATAATTCACCCCTCCACTTT.

A note on this clone: At one of its ends the junction is not consistent with the germline gene, which may arise from a read error. The DNA of the CDR3 is TGTGCCAGCAGCCCCGGGGGTGTTGGAAAACTGCTTTTT. It translates to CASSPGGVGKLLF. This chain connects TRBV6-5 to TRBJ1-4; D might be TRBD1 (5 bases). Germline CDR1 reads MNHEY; CDR2 reads SVGAGI. This CDR3 has 13 residues.

The table lists this clone with a count of one. The chain has TRBV5-1 and TRBJ2-3; 11 bases agree with TRBD2. The trim removed 1 base at V and 4 bases at J, leaving 11 bases unmatched. The CDR3 has 18 residues. The V gene's germline CDR1 is SGHRS and CDR2 YFSETQ. CDR3 loop: CASSLSTSGRFFADTQYF. CDR3 DNA: TGCGCCAGCAGCTTGAGCACTAGCGGGAGATTTTTTGCAGATACGCAGTATTTT.

The rearrangement links TRBV7-8 to TRBJ2-1, with TRBD1 matching 9 bases. Germline CDR1 SGHVS, CDR2 FQNEAQ. This CDR3 has 16 amino acids. V trimming: 2 bases; J trimming: 9 bases; junction bases outside the gene matches: 11. In nucleotides, the CDR3 is TGTGCCAGCAGCTTAATACAGGGGGCTTGGTATAGTGAGCAGTTCTTC. Amino acids: CASSLIQGAWYSEQFF.

The chain joins TRBV5-1 to TRBJ2-1, with 9 bases that match TRBD1. J lost 5 bases, V lost 5 bases, and 5 bases had no gene match. Germline V gene data show CDR1 as SGHRS and CDR2 as YFSETQ. The CDR3 has 14 residues. The CDR3 DNA follows: TGCGCCAGCAGTCCCGGGACAGGGAACAATGAGCAGTTCTTC. Its protein is CASSPGTGNNEQFF.

The genes are TRBV2 and TRBJ2-1; 10 bases fit TRBD2. The CDR3 totals 15 residues. Germline V lookup: CDR1 SNHLY, CDR2 FYNNEI. With V trimmed by 0 bases and J by 6 bases, 2 bases remained unmatched. CDR3 loop: CASSEAGLASNEQFF. The CDR3 DNA reads TGTGCCAGCAGTGAAGCGGGACTAGCGTCCAATGAGCAGTTCTTC.

The chain combines TRBV7-9 with TRBJ1-4; TRBD1 might be the D (5 bases). The V and J ends lost 1 base and 8 bases respectively, with 14 bases between them. Germline CDR1 is SEHNR and CDR2 is FQNEAQ (reference sequence). The CDR3 contains 15 residues. The CDR3 is CASSLGRGRVEKLFF. DNA for the CDR3: TGTGCCAGCAGCTTAGGAAGGGGTCGGGTCGAAAAACTGTTTTTT. Filled out from reference TRBV7-9 and TRBJ1-4, the complete variable domain reads DTGVSQNPRHKITKRGQNVTFRCDPISEHNRLYWYRQTLGQGPEFLTYFQNEAQLEKSRLLSDRFSAERPKGSFSTLEIQRTEQGDSAMYLCASSLGRGRVEKLFFGSGTQLSVL.

The gene calls are TRBV25-1 and TRBJ2-1; 8 bases are a match to TRBD1. Germline V gives CDR1 MGHDK, CDR2 SYGVNS. Losses at the gene ends were 6 bases for V and 4 bases for J; bases not matched to a gene: 8. The CDR3 is 15 residues long. CDR3 in DNA: TGTGCCAGCAGCTCCATGGACAGGGCTTACAATGAGCAGTTCTTC. It translates to CASSSMDRAYNEQFF.

The rearrangement links TRBV9 to TRBJ2-3, with 9 bases aligning to TRBD2. Germline V CDR1 and CDR2: SGDLS, YYNGEE. The CDR3 is made up of 16 amino acids. Germline trimming cut 4 bases from V and 0 bases from J; bases unmatched to any gene: 6. The CDR3 region is CASSSRTSGSTDTQYF. CDR3 sequence (DNA): TGTGCCAGCAGCTCCCGCACTAGCGGGAGCACAGATACGCAGTATTTT.

This clone was picked up one time. The rearrangement uses TRBV15 and TRBJ2-1; maybe TRBD2 (6 bases). The CDR3 runs 14 residues. The V end was cut by 2 bases, the J end by 8 bases, with 13 bases between. CDR1 and CDR2 (germline): LNHNV, YYDKDF (reference sequence). The CDR3 region has the DNA TGTGCCACCAGCAGAAGGGACGGGAGCGATGAGCAGTTCTTC. It encodes CATSRRDGSDEQFF.

The gene calls are TRBV13 and TRBJ1-1; D is perhaps TRBD1 (6 bases). V lost 5 bases to trimming and J lost 5 bases, with 12 bases between them. Germline assignment: CDR1 PRHDT and CDR2 FYEKMQ (reference sequence). This CDR3 region has 13 residues. The DNA of the CDR3 is TGTGCCAGCAGCCCGAGGGGGGGAACTGAAGCTTTCTTT. This translates into CASSPRGGTEAFF. Looking up the rest from reference TRBV13 and TRBJ1-1 gives the full variable domain: AAGVIQSPRHLIKEKRETATLKCYPIPRHDTVYWYQQGPGQDPQFLISFYEKMQSDKGSIPDRFSAQQFSDYHSELNMSSLELGDSALYFCASSPRGGTEAFFGQGTRLTVV.

The rearrangement joins TRBV29-1 to TRBJ2-7; 8 positions match TRBD1. This CDR3 region has 13 residues. Germline V gives CDR1 SQVTM, CDR2 ANQGSEA. The ends lost 5 bases at V and 4 bases at J; junction bases unmatched: 7. CDR3 sequence (DNA): TGCAGCGTTAGGACAGGGAGCGCTTACGAGCAGTACTTC. Translated, it gives CSVRTGSAYEQYF.

In nucleotides, the CDR3 is TGCAGTGCTGGGACAGACTACGAGCAGTACTTC. Its translation: CSAGTDYEQYF. J is TRBJ2-7 and V is TRBV20-1; 7 bases are shared with TRBD1. Unmatched junction bases numbered 1, after V lost 5 bases and J lost 3 bases. Germline CDR1 DFQATT, CDR2 SNEGSKA (reference sequence). This CDR3 spans 11 amino acids.

This chain uses TRBV28 with TRBJ2-4; TRBD2 might be the D (6 bases). V lost 5 bases and J lost 16, with 18 bases in between. Germline CDR1 and CDR2: MDHEN and SYDVKM. The CDR3 totals 12 residues. The CDR3 is CASSTPGGLGYF. In DNA, the CDR3 is TGTGCCAGCAGTACCCCCGGAGGGTTGGGCTACTTC.

This chain joins TRBV7-2 and TRBJ2-7; 8 bases map to TRBD1. The CDR3 consists of 14 residues. The junction had 5 bases not matched to a gene; V was cut back by 4 bases and J by 3 bases. Looked up from germline, CDR1 is SGHTA and CDR2 is FQGNSA. CDR3 region: CASSSWTGNYEQYF. In DNA form, the CDR3 reads TGTGCCAGCAGCTCCTGGACAGGGAACTACGAGCAGTACTTC.

This chain links TRBV5-4 with TRBJ2-7; TRBD2 matches 11 bases. The CDR3 runs 16 residues. CDR1 and CDR2 from the germline V gene are SGHNT and YYREEE (reference sequence). The V gene end was trimmed by 4 bases and the J gene end by 3 bases; junction bases not matched to a gene: 9. The CDR3 coding sequence is TGTGCCAGCAGCCCCTACGGGACTAGCGGCTTCTACGAGCAGTACTTC. Its protein product is CASSPYGTSGFYEQYF.

V and J are TRBV7-2 and TRBJ2-7, with TRBD1 matching over 8 bases. J lost 0 bases, V lost 5 bases, and 3 bases had no gene match. This CDR3 contains 14 residues. Germline V gene data show CDR1 as SGHTA and CDR2 as FQGNSA. CDR3 in amino acids: CASSRDRSSYEQYF. The CDR3 DNA sequence: TGTGCCAGCAGCCGGGACAGGAGCTCCTACGAGCAGTACTTC.

The rearrangement joins TRBV9 to TRBJ2-7; 11 bases map to TRBD2. Trimming cost V 2 bases and J 3 bases; bases outside gene matches: 4. CDR1 is SGDLS and CDR2 is YYNGEE in the germline V gene. The CDR3 contains 15 residues. CDR3: CASSVTSGEVYEQYF. CDR3 DNA: TGTGCCAGCAGCGTGACTAGCGGGGAGGTCTACGAGCAGTACTTC.

The rearrangement uses TRBV6-5 and TRBJ1-2; D perhaps matches TRBD1 (6 bases). The CDR3 totals 15 residues. The V gene's germline CDR1 is MNHEY and CDR2 SVGAGI. V was clipped by 6 bases and J by 2 bases, with 16 bases between them. The CDR3 loop is CASSTTLDRNYGYTF. As DNA, the CDR3 is TGTGCCAGCAGCACTACGCTAGACAGGAACTATGGCTACACCTTC.

The chain recombines TRBV7-2 with TRBJ1-2, with D perhaps TRBD1 (5 bases). Germline CDR1 is SGHTA and CDR2 is FQGNSA. The CDR3 is 14 amino acids. Between the trimmed V and J ends, which lost 4 bases and 7 bases, there was a span of 16 bases. Here the CDR3 reads CASSSDPGGAGYTF. CDR3 bases: TGTGCCAGCAGCTCGGACCCGGGCGGGGCTGGCTACACCTTC.

The chain has TRBV9 and TRBJ1-1; TRBD1 aligns across 7 bases. The V segment lost 4 bases and the J segment 4 bases; nucleotides outside the gene matches: 13. The CDR3 loop spans 16 amino acids. CDR1 and CDR2 (germline): SGDLS, YYNGEE. The CDR3 nucleotides read TGTGCCAGCAGCACCCATAGGGACAGTGGGGGCACTGAAGCTTTCTTT. It yields the protein CASSTHRDSGGTEAFF. Combining the CDR3 with reference TRBV9 and TRBJ1-1 gives the whole variable domain DSGVTQTPKHLITATGQRVTLRCSPRSGDLSVYWYQQSLDQGLQFLIQYYNGEERAKGNILERFSAQQFPDLHSELNLSSLELGDSALYFCASSTHRDSGGTEAFFGQGTRLTVV.

The gene calls are TRBV7-2 and TRBJ2-3; 7 nucleotides agree with TRBD1. The V gene end was trimmed by 5 bases and the J gene end by 0 bases; junction bases not matched to a gene: 5. This CDR3 has 15 residues. Per the germline V gene, CDR1 is SGHTA and CDR2 is FQGNSA. As DNA, the CDR3 is TGTGCCAGCAGCGCAGACAGGGTCAGCACAGATACGCAGTATTTT. Amino acids: CASSADRVSTDTQYF.

The chain is built from TRBV4-2 and TRBJ2-2; perhaps TRBD1 as D (6 bases). Trimming pared 4 bases from V and 0 bases from J, leaving 9 bases between. This CDR3 region has 15 residues. CDR1 is LGHNA and CDR2 is YNFKEQ in the germline V gene. The CDR3 here is CASSPRTANTGELFF. The CDR3 coding sequence is TGTGCCAGCAGCCCGAGGACAGCGAACACCGGGGAGCTGTTTTTT.

The DNA for the CDR3 is TGTGCCAGCAGCTTAGGTCGGGAAGAGACCCAGTACTTC. As protein: CASSLGREETQYF. The V gene is TRBV11-1, the J gene TRBJ2-5; unclear D gene. Trimming pared 1 base from V and 3 bases from J, leaving 6 bases between. CDR3 length: 13 residues. Germline CDR1 is SGHAT and CDR2 is FQDESV (reference sequence).

This clone was counted a few times. V is TRBV27 and J is TRBJ1-6; no reliable D call. The length of the CDR3 is 16 residues. Germline V gives CDR1 MNHEY, CDR2 SMNVEV (reference sequence). Trimming left V 5 bases short and J 9 bases short, with 20 bases between. The CDR3 region has the DNA TGTGCCAGCAGTGTCAGGATAAGCGGACGCTTTTCACCCCTCCACTTT. This codes for CASSVRISGRFSPLHF.

The chain combines TRBV7-2 with TRBJ2-3; tentative D call: TRBD2 (5 bases). This CDR3 has 15 residues. The germline V and J ends were trimmed by 2 bases and 0 bases, with 9 bases remaining between them. Germline-derived CDR1 and CDR2 are SGHTA and FQGNSA. Here the CDR3 reads CASSLPRTSTDTQYF. For the CDR3, the DNA is TGTGCCAGCAGCTTACCCCGGACTAGCACAGATACGCAGTATTTT.

There are a few counts of this clone. The rearrangement joins TRBV12-3 or TRBV12-4 to TRBJ2-2, with D unresolved. The V end lost 2 bases, the J end lost 1 base, and 2 bases lay between the germline ends. The CDR3 is made up of 13 amino acids. The DNA of the CDR3 is TGTGCCAGCAGTTTACAGAACACCGGGGAGCTGTTTTTT. Translating it yields CASSLQNTGELFF.

The genes are TRBV13 and TRBJ1-6; D is unclear. The CDR3 has 14 amino acids. CDR1 and CDR2 (germline): PRHDT, FYEKMQ (reference sequence). With 0 bases removed from V and 6 bases from J, the gap between germline ends came to 6 bases. This CDR3 is CASSLGALNSPLHF. In nucleotides, the CDR3 is TGTGCCAGCAGCTTAGGGGCTCTTAATTCACCCCTCCACTTT.